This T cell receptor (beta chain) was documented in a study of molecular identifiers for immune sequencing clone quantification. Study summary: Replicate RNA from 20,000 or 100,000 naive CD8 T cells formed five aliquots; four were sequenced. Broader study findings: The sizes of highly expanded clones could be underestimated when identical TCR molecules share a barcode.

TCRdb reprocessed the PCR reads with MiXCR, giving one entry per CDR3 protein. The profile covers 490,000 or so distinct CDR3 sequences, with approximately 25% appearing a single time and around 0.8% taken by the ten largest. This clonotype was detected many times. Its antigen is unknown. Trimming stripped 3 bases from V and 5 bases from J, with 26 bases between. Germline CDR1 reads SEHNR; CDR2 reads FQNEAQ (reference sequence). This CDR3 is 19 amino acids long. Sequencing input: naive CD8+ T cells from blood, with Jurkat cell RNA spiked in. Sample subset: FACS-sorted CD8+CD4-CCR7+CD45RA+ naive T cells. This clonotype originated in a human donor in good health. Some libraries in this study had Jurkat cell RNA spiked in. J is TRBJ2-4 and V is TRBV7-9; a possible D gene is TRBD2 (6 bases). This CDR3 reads CASSLGKFSFVGEENIQYF. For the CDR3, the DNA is TGTGCCAGCAGCTTGGGGAAATTCTCCTTCGTGGGGGAGGAAAACATTCAGTACTTC. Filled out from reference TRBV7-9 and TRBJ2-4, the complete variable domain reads DTGVSQNPRHKITKRGQNVTFRCDPISEHNRLYWYRQTLGQGPEFLTYFQNEAQLEKSRLLSDRFSAERPKGSFSTLEIQRTEQGDSAMYLCASSLGKFSFVGEENIQYFGAGTRLSVL.